A selection of T cell receptor beta chains follows, all from one sample in a study of T cells in Graves' hyperthyroidism and ophthalmopathy. TCRdb reprocessed the multiplex PCR reads with MiXCR, giving one entry per CDR3 protein. This sample yields over 400,000 distinct CDR3 sequences, of which approximately 22% are seen a single time; about 49% belongs to the top ten. Sequenced: blood. All receptors come from a woman in her sixties or seventies with Graves' ophthalmopathy. The CDR3 runs from the conserved cysteine through the conserved F or W. The D gene is left open where the match is weak. For some rows the clone size is stated as once, few or many, or as a class when expanded; others skip it.

v_gene: TRBV7-2; j_gene: TRBJ2-5; d_gene: TRBD2; abundance: NA; CDR3nt: TGTGCCAGCAGCTTAGCAGGCGGGAGGGTAGAGACCCAGTACTTC; CDR3aa: CASSLAGGRVETQYF
v_gene: TRBV24-1; j_gene: TRBJ2-5; d_gene: NA; abundance: NA; CDR3nt: TGTGCCACCAGTGACCCCAAAACGGACGGGAAAGAGACCCAGTACTTC; CDR3aa: CATSDPKTDGKETQYF
v_gene: TRBV10-3; j_gene: TRBJ2-5; d_gene: TRBD2; abundance: NA; CDR3nt: TGTGCCATCAGGGCTAGCGGGATCGAGACCCAGTACTTC; CDR3aa: CAIRASGIETQYF
v_gene: TRBV12-3/TRBV12-4; j_gene: TRBJ1-1; d_gene: TRBD1; abundance: many; CDR3nt: TGTGCCAGCAGTACTGGACAGGGGGCTGAAGCTTTCTTT; CDR3aa: CASSTGQGAEAFF
v_gene: TRBV28; j_gene: TRBJ2-3; d_gene: TRBD1; abundance: NA; CDR3nt: TGTGCCAGCAGTTTCGACAGGGTGGGCACAGATACGCAGTATTTT; CDR3aa: CASSFDRVGTDTQYF
v_gene: TRBV18; j_gene: TRBJ1-2; d_gene: TRBD1; abundance: NA; CDR3nt: TGTGCCAGCTCAACTACAGGGGAACATGGCTACACCTTC; CDR3aa: CASSTTGEHGYTF
v_gene: TRBV7-6; j_gene: TRBJ2-1; d_gene: NA; abundance: NA; CDR3nt: TGTGCCAGCAGCTCCACCAACACTTACAATGAGCAGTTCTTC; CDR3aa: CASSSTNTYNEQFF
v_gene: TRBV5-1; j_gene: TRBJ1-4; d_gene: NA; abundance: once; CDR3nt: TGTGCCAGCAGCTTGGGGGCAGCTGGCGAAAAACTGTTTTTT; CDR3aa: CASSLGAAGEKLFF
v_gene: TRBV6-1; j_gene: TRBJ2-5; d_gene: NA; abundance: NA; CDR3nt: TGTGCCAGCACGTTCCTCTCAACCGAGTACTTC; CDR3aa: CASTFLSTEYF
v_gene: TRBV30; j_gene: TRBJ1-1; d_gene: TRBD1; abundance: NA; CDR3nt: TGTGCCGGGGGACAGGGCGGTACTGAAGCTTTCTTT; CDR3aa: CAGGQGGTEAFF
v_gene: TRBV25-1; j_gene: TRBJ2-3; d_gene: TRBD2; abundance: NA; CDR3nt: TGTGCCAGCAGTGAGGCTAGCGGGAGCACAGATACGCAGTATTTT; CDR3aa: CASSEASGSTDTQYF
v_gene: TRBV9; j_gene: TRBJ2-7; d_gene: TRBD1; abundance: few; CDR3nt: TGTGCCAGCAGCGTAGAGGGACAGGGCCCCCACGAGCAGTACTTC; CDR3aa: CASSVEGQGPHEQYF
v_gene: TRBV9; j_gene: TRBJ2-1; d_gene: NA; abundance: NA; CDR3nt: TGTGCCAGCAGCAGGGACCCGGTCCCCAATGAGCAGTTCTTC; CDR3aa: CASSRDPVPNEQFF
v_gene: TRBV9; j_gene: TRBJ2-7; d_gene: NA; abundance: few; CDR3nt: TGTGCCAGCAGCCCTAGGGACTTCTCCTACGAGCAGTACTTC; CDR3aa: CASSPRDFSYEQYF
v_gene: TRBV5-1; j_gene: TRBJ2-4; d_gene: NA; abundance: NA; CDR3nt: TGCGCCAGCAGCTTGGGACCGACAGGCAACGATATAGCCAAAAACATTCAGTACTTC; CDR3aa: CASSLGPTGNDIAKNIQYF
v_gene: TRBV7-9; j_gene: TRBJ1-1; d_gene: NA; abundance: many; CDR3nt: TGTGCCAGCAGCTTCGGGGGAAACACTGAAGCTTTCTTT; CDR3aa: CASSFGGNTEAFF
v_gene: TRBV24-1; j_gene: TRBJ2-2; d_gene: NA; abundance: NA; CDR3nt: TGTGCCACAAAGGCTGCCGGGGAGCTGTTTTTT; CDR3aa: CATKAAGELFF
v_gene: TRBV28; j_gene: TRBJ2-7; d_gene: NA; abundance: few; CDR3nt: TGTGCCAGCAGTTTCGGGGTTAAGGAGCAGTACTTC; CDR3aa: CASSFGVKEQYF
v_gene: TRBV4-1; j_gene: TRBJ1-2; d_gene: NA; abundance: few; CDR3nt: TGCGCCAGCAGCCAAGGTACCGCGGACAGCTATGGCTACACCTTC; CDR3aa: CASSQGTADSYGYTF
v_gene: TRBV2; j_gene: TRBJ1-6; d_gene: NA; abundance: few; CDR3nt: TGTGCCAGCAGTCCCCGGACAGCAAATTCACCCCTCCACTTT; CDR3aa: CASSPRTANSPLHF
v_gene: TRBV28; j_gene: TRBJ1-5; d_gene: NA; abundance: many; CDR3nt: TGTGCCAGCAGTTTTATAGGGAGCAATCAGCCCCAGCATTTT; CDR3aa: CASSFIGSNQPQHF
v_gene: TRBV12-3/TRBV12-4; j_gene: TRBJ2-3; d_gene: TRBD1; abundance: NA; CDR3nt: TGTGCCAGCACTAGGGGGCGGGATACGCAGTATTTT; CDR3aa: CASTRGRDTQYF
v_gene: TRBV12-3/TRBV12-4; j_gene: TRBJ1-3; d_gene: NA; abundance: once; CDR3nt: TGTGCCAGCAGTTTAATGGGAGGCTCTGGAAACACCATATATTTT; CDR3aa: CASSLMGGSGNTIYF
v_gene: TRBV30; j_gene: TRBJ2-7; d_gene: TRBD2; abundance: few; CDR3nt: TGTGCCTGGAAGACTAGCGGGAGGAGCGAGCAGTACTTC; CDR3aa: CAWKTSGRSEQYF
v_gene: TRBV12-3/TRBV12-4; j_gene: TRBJ2-3; d_gene: TRBD2; abundance: few; CDR3nt: TGTGCCAGCAGGCACACTAGCGCCAATACGCAGTATTTT; CDR3aa: CASRHTSANTQYF
v_gene: TRBV10-3; j_gene: TRBJ1-2; d_gene: TRBD1; abundance: NA; CDR3nt: TGTGCCATCAGGGCGGGACAGGATGGCTACACCTTC; CDR3aa: CAIRAGQDGYTF
v_gene: TRBV7-9; j_gene: TRBJ2-1; d_gene: NA; abundance: NA; CDR3nt: TGTGCCAGCAGCTACATAAGGGCTGAGCAGTTCTTC; CDR3aa: CASSYIRAEQFF
v_gene: TRBV4-1; j_gene: TRBJ2-7; d_gene: TRBD2; abundance: NA; CDR3nt: TGCGCCAGCAGCCGCCTTCTAGCGGGAGGGCACGAGCAGTACTTC; CDR3aa: CASSRLLAGGHEQYF
v_gene: TRBV5-4; j_gene: TRBJ2-1; d_gene: TRBD1; abundance: few; CDR3nt: TGTGCCAGCAGCTGGGGGACAGGGGGCAATGAGCAGTTCTTC; CDR3aa: CASSWGTGGNEQFF
v_gene: TRBV6-1; j_gene: TRBJ1-2; d_gene: NA; abundance: NA; CDR3nt: TGTGCCAGCAGCCTCACCTCGGCGAATGGCTACACCTTC; CDR3aa: CASSLTSANGYTF
v_gene: TRBV9; j_gene: TRBJ2-5; d_gene: NA; abundance: few; CDR3nt: TGTGCCAGCAGCGTAGATGCCGGGAGAGGAGAGACCCAGTACTTC; CDR3aa: CASSVDAGRGETQYF
v_gene: TRBV7-2; j_gene: TRBJ2-1; d_gene: TRBD2; abundance: few; CDR3nt: TGTGCCAGCACCCATAGCGGGAGGGGAAATGAGCAGTTCTTC; CDR3aa: CASTHSGRGNEQFF
v_gene: TRBV9; j_gene: TRBJ2-2; d_gene: TRBD1; abundance: few; CDR3nt: TGTGCCAGCAGCACTACAGGGGTGAACACCGGGGAGCTGTTTTTT; CDR3aa: CASSTTGVNTGELFF
v_gene: TRBV5-1; j_gene: TRBJ1-2; d_gene: TRBD1; abundance: NA; CDR3nt: TGCGCCAGCAGCTTGGATGGACAGGGACTCTATGGCTACACCTTC; CDR3aa: CASSLDGQGLYGYTF
v_gene: TRBV19; j_gene: TRBJ1-1; d_gene: NA; abundance: NA; CDR3nt: TGTGCCAGTAGTATCGCCGGACCCAGCACTGAAGCTTTCTTT; CDR3aa: CASSIAGPSTEAFF
v_gene: TRBV7-9; j_gene: TRBJ2-5; d_gene: TRBD1; abundance: NA; CDR3nt: TGTGCCAGCAGCCTAGACAGGGCTTACCAAGAGACCCAGTACTTC; CDR3aa: CASSLDRAYQETQYF
v_gene: TRBV20-1; j_gene: TRBJ1-1; d_gene: TRBD1; abundance: many; CDR3nt: TGCAGTGCTCGCGACAGGGAGGACACTGAAGCTTTCTTT; CDR3aa: CSARDREDTEAFF
v_gene: TRBV7-2; j_gene: TRBJ2-3; d_gene: NA; abundance: many; CDR3nt: TGTGCCAGCAGCTTATGGACTATCCCCACAGATACGCAGTATTTT; CDR3aa: CASSLWTIPTDTQYF
v_gene: TRBV27; j_gene: TRBJ2-7; d_gene: NA; abundance: few; CDR3nt: TGTGCCAGCAGCCCCGCCTTGAGCGGGCCCTACGAGCAGTACTTC; CDR3aa: CASSPALSGPYEQYF
v_gene: TRBV12-3/TRBV12-4; j_gene: TRBJ1-6; d_gene: NA; abundance: few; CDR3nt: TGTGCCAGCAGTCTGACAGTGGAGGGTTCACCCCTCCACTTT; CDR3aa: CASSLTVEGSPLHF
v_gene: TRBV30; j_gene: TRBJ2-7; d_gene: TRBD1; abundance: NA; CDR3nt: TGTGCCAGTGGGGACAGGGGCACCTACGAGCAGTACTTC; CDR3aa: CASGDRGTYEQYF
v_gene: TRBV28; j_gene: TRBJ1-2; d_gene: NA; abundance: many; CDR3nt: TGTGCCAGCAGCTTGGGAGGTGGCTATGGCTACACCTTC; CDR3aa: CASSLGGGYGYTF
v_gene: TRBV20-1; j_gene: TRBJ2-1; d_gene: NA; abundance: few; CDR3nt: TGCAGTGCTAGAGATAACGTTGGTGAGCAGTTCTTC; CDR3aa: CSARDNVGEQFF
v_gene: TRBV12-3/TRBV12-4; j_gene: TRBJ2-5; d_gene: TRBD2; abundance: many; CDR3nt: TGTGCCAGCAGTTCGGGACTAAAAGAGACCCAGTACTTC; CDR3aa: CASSSGLKETQYF
v_gene: TRBV7-8; j_gene: TRBJ2-7; d_gene: NA; abundance: many; CDR3nt: TGTGCCAGCAGCTCGTTAGGACGGACGACCTACGAGCAGTACTTC; CDR3aa: CASSSLGRTTYEQYF
v_gene: TRBV6-2/TRBV6-3; j_gene: TRBJ1-4; d_gene: NA; abundance: few; CDR3nt: TGTGCCAGCAGTGGGACATCAACCAATGAAAAACTGTTTTTT; CDR3aa: CASSGTSTNEKLFF
v_gene: TRBV19; j_gene: TRBJ1-2; d_gene: NA; abundance: NA; CDR3nt: TGTGCCAGTAGTATCGCAACGAGGAACTATGGCTACACCTTC; CDR3aa: CASSIATRNYGYTF
v_gene: TRBV24-1; j_gene: TRBJ2-1; d_gene: TRBD1; abundance: NA; CDR3nt: TGTGCCACCAGTGATTTGACCGGGACAGGGAGTTACAATGAGCAGTTCTTC; CDR3aa: CATSDLTGTGSYNEQFF
v_gene: TRBV5-1; j_gene: TRBJ2-1; d_gene: TRBD2; abundance: NA; CDR3nt: TGCGCCAGCAGCTTGGTACCCCATCGTGACGGGAGGGCCAAGAACAATGAGCAGTTCTTC; CDR3aa: CASSLVPHRDGRAKNNEQFF
v_gene: TRBV20-1; j_gene: TRBJ1-2; d_gene: NA; abundance: NA; CDR3nt: TGCAGTGCTAGAGAAGAACCGACCCTCTATGGCTACACCTTC; CDR3aa: CSAREEPTLYGYTF
v_gene: TRBV19; j_gene: TRBJ2-1; d_gene: NA; abundance: few; CDR3nt: TGTGCCAGTAGTAGCCTCTTAGACCTCTACAATGAGCAGTTCTTC; CDR3aa: CASSSLLDLYNEQFF
v_gene: TRBV6-1; j_gene: TRBJ2-3; d_gene: NA; abundance: few; CDR3nt: TGTGCCAGCAGGGCCCACACAGGGTCTAAAGGCGGGGATACGCAGTATTTT; CDR3aa: CASRAHTGSKGGDTQYF
v_gene: TRBV28; j_gene: TRBJ2-3; d_gene: TRBD2; abundance: few; CDR3nt: TGTGCCAGCAGTTTCCCTAGCGGGTCCACAGATACGCAGTATTTT; CDR3aa: CASSFPSGSTDTQYF
v_gene: TRBV30; j_gene: TRBJ1-3; d_gene: NA; abundance: NA; CDR3nt: TGTGCCTCCGACGCCCGTTCTTCTGGAAACACCATATATTTT; CDR3aa: CASDARSSGNTIYF